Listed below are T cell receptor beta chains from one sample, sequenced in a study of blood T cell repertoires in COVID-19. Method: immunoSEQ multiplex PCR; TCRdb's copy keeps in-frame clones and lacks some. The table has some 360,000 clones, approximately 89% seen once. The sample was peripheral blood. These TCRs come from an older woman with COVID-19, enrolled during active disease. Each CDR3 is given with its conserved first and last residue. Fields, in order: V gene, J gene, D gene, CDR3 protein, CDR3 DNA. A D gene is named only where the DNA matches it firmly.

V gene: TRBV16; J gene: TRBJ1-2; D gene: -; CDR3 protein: CASSQSQVLNYGYTF; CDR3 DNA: TGTGCCAGCAGCCAATCGCAGGTACTTAACTATGGCTACACCTTC
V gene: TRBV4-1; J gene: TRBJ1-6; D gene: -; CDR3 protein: CASSQGTAYNSPLHF; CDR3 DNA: TGCGCCAGCAGCCAAGGGACAGCTTATAATTCACCCCTCCACTTT
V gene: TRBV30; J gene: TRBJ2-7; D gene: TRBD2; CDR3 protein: CAWSRLAETYEQYF; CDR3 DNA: TGTGCCTGGAGTAGGCTAGCGGAAACCTACGAGCAGTACTTC
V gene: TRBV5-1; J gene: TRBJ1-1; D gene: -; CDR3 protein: CASSPTTGMSGTEAFF; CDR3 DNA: TGCGCCAGCAGCCCAACCACCGGGATGTCGGGCACTGAAGCTTTCTTT
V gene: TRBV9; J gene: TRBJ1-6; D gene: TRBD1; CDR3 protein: CASSVWPGGNSPLHF; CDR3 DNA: TGTGCCAGCAGCGTATGGCCAGGGGGTAATTCACCCCTCCACTTT
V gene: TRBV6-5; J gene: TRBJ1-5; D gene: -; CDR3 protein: CASTPTVSSNQPQHF; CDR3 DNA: TGTGCCAGCACCCCCACGGTTAGTAGCAATCAGCCCCAGCATTTT
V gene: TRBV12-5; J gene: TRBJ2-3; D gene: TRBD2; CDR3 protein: CASASGLAVRDTDTQYF; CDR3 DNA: TGTGCTAGTGCCTCGGGACTAGCGGTTAGGGACACAGATACGCAGTATTTT
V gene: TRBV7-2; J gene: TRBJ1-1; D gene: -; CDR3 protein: CASSHAGTMNTEAFF; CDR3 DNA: TGTGCCAGCAGCCACGCCGGGACAATGAACACTGAAGCTTTCTTT
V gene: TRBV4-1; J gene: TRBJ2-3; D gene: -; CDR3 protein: CASSQEWRDTQYF; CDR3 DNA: TGCGCCAGCAGCCAAGAGTGGAGAGATACGCAGTATTTT
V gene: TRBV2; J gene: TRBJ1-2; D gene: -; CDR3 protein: CASLPPSTGGGYGYTF; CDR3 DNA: TGTGCCAGCCTCCCTCCATCAACCGGGGGGGGATACGGCTACACCTTC